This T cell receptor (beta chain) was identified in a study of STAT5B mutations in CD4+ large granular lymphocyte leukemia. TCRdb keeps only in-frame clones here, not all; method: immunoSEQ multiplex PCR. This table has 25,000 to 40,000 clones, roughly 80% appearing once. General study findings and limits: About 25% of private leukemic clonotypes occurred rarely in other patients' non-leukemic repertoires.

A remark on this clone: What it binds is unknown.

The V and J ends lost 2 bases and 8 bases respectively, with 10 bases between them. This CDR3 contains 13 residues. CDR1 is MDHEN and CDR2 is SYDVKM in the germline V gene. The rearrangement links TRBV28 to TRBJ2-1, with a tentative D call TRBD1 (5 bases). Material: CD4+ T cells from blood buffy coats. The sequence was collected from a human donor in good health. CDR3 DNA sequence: TGTGCCAGCAGTTTAGGCAGGGTTGATGAGCAGTTCTTC. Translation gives CASSLGRVDEQFF.